This TCR beta chain was identified in a study of blood T cell repertoires in COVID-19. Study overall: Acute and convalescent COVID-19 samples came from the United States, Italy and Spain. The analysed material was cDNA or gDNA that came from T cells, B-cell-depleted T cells, or PBMCs.

The V segment lost 2 bases and the J segment 5 bases; nucleotides outside the gene matches: 11. The CDR3 loop spans 16 amino acids. CDR1 and CDR2 from the germline V gene are MNHEY and SVGAGI. Libraries were prepared by immunoSEQ multiplex PCR; TCRdb keeps only in-frame clonotypes and omits some of them. The sample carries about 400,000 clones, approximately 90% recorded once. Specimen: PBMCs or T cells enriched from blood (not recorded which). The rearrangement uses TRBV6-5 and TRBJ1-1, with TRBD1 matching 7 bases. This TCR derives from a woman aged 50 to 60 who had recovered from COVID-19. The chain's CDR3 is CASSYLPQGRFTEAFF. CDR3 DNA sequence: TGTGCCAGCAGTTACCTCCCACAGGGGAGATTTACTGAAGCTTTCTTT.